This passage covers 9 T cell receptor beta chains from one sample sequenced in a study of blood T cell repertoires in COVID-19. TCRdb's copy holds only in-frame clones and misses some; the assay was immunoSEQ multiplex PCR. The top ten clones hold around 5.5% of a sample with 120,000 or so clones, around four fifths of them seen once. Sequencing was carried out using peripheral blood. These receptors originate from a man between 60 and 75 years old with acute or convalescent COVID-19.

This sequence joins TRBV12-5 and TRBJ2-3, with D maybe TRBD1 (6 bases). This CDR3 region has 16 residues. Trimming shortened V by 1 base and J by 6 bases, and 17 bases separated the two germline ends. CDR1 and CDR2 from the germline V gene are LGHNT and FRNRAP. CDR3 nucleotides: TGTGCTAGTGGTTTGGCAGGGGCCCGAGCGCTGGATACGCAGTATTTT. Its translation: CASGLAGARALDTQYF.

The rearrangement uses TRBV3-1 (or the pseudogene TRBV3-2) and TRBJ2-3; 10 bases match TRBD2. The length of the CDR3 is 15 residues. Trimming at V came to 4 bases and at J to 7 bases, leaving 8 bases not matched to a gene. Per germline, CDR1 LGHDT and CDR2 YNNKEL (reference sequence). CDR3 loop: CASSPAGGPRHTQYF. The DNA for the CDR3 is TGTGCCAGCAGCCCAGCGGGAGGGCCAAGGCATACGCAGTATTTT.

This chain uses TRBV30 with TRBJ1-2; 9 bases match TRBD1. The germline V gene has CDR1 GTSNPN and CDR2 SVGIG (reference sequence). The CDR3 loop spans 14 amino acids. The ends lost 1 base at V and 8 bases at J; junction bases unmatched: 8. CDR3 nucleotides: TGTGCCTGGAGTGCCGGGACAGGGTTCTTCGGCTACACCTTC. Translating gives CAWSAGTGFFGYTF.

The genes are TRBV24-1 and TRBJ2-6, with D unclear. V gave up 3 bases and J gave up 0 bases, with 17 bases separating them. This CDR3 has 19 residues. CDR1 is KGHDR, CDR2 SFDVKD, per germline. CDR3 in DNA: TGTGCCACCAGTGATCCCCGCCAGGCCCTACACTCTGGGGCCAACGTCCTGACTTTC. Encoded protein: CATSDPRQALHSGANVLTF.

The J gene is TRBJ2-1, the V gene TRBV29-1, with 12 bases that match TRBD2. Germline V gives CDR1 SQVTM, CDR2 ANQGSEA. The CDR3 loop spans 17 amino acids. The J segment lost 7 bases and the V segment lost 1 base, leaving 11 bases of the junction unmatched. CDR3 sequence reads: CSVEGIPLAGGKNEQFF. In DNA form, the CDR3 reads TGCAGCGTTGAAGGGATTCCACTAGCGGGAGGAAAAAATGAGCAGTTCTTC.

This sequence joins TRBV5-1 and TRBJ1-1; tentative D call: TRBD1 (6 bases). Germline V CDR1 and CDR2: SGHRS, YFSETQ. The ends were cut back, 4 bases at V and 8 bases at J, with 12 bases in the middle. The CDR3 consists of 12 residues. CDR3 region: CASSGNRAEAFF. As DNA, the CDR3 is TGCGCCAGCAGCGGAAACAGGGCCGAAGCTTTCTTT.

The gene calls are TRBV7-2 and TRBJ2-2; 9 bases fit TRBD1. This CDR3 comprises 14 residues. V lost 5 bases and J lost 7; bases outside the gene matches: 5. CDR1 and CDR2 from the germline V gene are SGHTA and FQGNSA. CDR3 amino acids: CASSRDRDYGELFF. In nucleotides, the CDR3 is TGTGCCAGCAGCCGGGACAGGGATTACGGGGAGCTGTTTTTT.

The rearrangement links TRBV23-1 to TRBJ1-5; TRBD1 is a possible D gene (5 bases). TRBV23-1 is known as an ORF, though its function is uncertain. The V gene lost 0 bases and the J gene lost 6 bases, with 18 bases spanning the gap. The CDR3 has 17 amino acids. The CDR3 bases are TGCGCCAGCAGTCAATCGGATAAGTGGAGGGGCTCTCAGCCCCAGCATTTT. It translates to CASSQSDKWRGSQPQHF.

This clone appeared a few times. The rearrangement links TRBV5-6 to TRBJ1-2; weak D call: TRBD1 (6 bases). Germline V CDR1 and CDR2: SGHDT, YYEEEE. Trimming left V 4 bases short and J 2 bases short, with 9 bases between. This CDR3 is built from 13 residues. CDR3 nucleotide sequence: TGTGCCAGCAGCCCCACAGGGAACTATGGCTACACCTTC. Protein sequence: CASSPTGNYGYTF.